This is a list of T cell receptor beta chains from one sample in a study of blood T cell repertoires in COVID-19. TCRdb's table, derived via immunoSEQ multiplex PCR, lists solely in-frame clones and lacks some. The sample yields some 210,000 clones, about 86% seen once. Material for sequencing was peripheral blood. The source is a man aged 45-60 years with active or convalescent COVID-19. The CDR3 runs from the conserved cysteine through the conserved F or W. The D gene is left open where the match is weak. Not every row has a clone size; where given, it reads once, few, many or a size class.

d_call	v_call	clone_size	j_call	cdr3_length	cdr3_aa	cdr3_nt
TRBD1	TRBV7-2	.	TRBJ1-5	17	CASSTQGTGHGGQPQHF	TGTGCCAGCAGCACACAGGGGACGGGGCATGGGGGTCAGCCCCAGCATTTT
.	TRBV27	.	TRBJ2-5	15	CASSPQLDRQETQYF	TGTGCCAGCAGTCCGCAATTGGACAGACAAGAGACCCAGTACTTC
.	TRBV2	.	TRBJ1-5	14	CASRAGVSNQPQHF	TGTGCCAGCAGGGCGGGGGTCTCGAATCAGCCCCAGCATTTT
.	TRBV15	.	TRBJ2-7	13	CATSRGLEGEQYF	TGTGCCACCAGCAGAGGGCTGGAGGGGGAGCAGTACTTC
.	TRBV30	few	TRBJ2-2	15	CAWSVPGYRTGELFF	TGTGCCTGGAGTGTGCCGGGATATAGGACCGGGGAGCTGTTTTTT
TRBD1	TRBV4-1	.	TRBJ2-3	16	CASSLRGQGATDTQYF	TGCGCCAGCAGCCTGAGGGGACAGGGGGCAACAGATACGCAGTATTTT
.	TRBV7-9	.	TRBJ1-2	12	CASSSLPGGYTF	TGTGCCAGCAGCTCCCTCCCGGGGGGCTACACCTTC
TRBD2	TRBV5-5	once	TRBJ2-7	15	CASSPQGSGFYEQYF	TGTGCCAGCAGCCCCCAGGGTAGCGGGTTCTACGAGCAGTACTTC
.	TRBV29-1	.	TRBJ2-1	12	CSGGTAINEQFF	TGCAGCGGCGGGACAGCGATCAATGAGCAGTTCTTC
TRBD2	TRBV3-1/TRBV3-2	.	TRBJ2-1	15	CASSQDGLALSEQFF	TGTGCCAGCAGCCAAGACGGACTAGCGCTAAGTGAGCAGTTCTTC
.	TRBV29-1	.	TRBJ1-4	15	CSVLVRAGANEKLFF	TGCAGCGTCCTAGTCAGGGCGGGGGCTAATGAAAAACTGTTTTTT
.	TRBV5-1	.	TRBJ2-2	14	CASSFRSGTGELFF	TGCGCCAGCAGCTTCCGGTCGGGAACCGGGGAGCTGTTTTTT
TRBD1	TRBV29-1	.	TRBJ2-7	13	CSVEGQGPYEQYF	TGCAGCGTTGAGGGACAGGGTCCCTACGAGCAGTACTTC
.	TRBV28	.	TRBJ1-6	18	CASSPRQVTSSYNSPLHF	TGTGCCAGCAGTCCTCGACAGGTTACCAGCTCCTATAATTCACCCCTCCACTTT
.	TRBV5-1	few	TRBJ2-5	16	CASSLGLRDTQETQYF	TGCGCCAGCAGCTTGGGATTGCGGGATACCCAAGAGACCCAGTACTTC
TRBD1	TRBV19	.	TRBJ1-5	16	CASSIQPGQGNQPQHF	TGTGCCAGTAGTATTCAACCGGGACAGGGGAATCAGCCCCAGCATTTT
.	TRBV7-8	.	TRBJ1-2	12	CASSRRSYGYTF	TGTGCCAGCAGCCGTCGGAGCTATGGCTACACCTTC
.	TRBV7-9	.	TRBJ2-7	14	CASSFRQGNYEQYF	TGTGCCAGCAGCTTTAGGCAGGGGAACTACGAGCAGTACTTC
TRBD1	TRBV15	.	TRBJ1-5	17	CATSREVGTGWRQPQHF	TGTGCCACCAGCAGAGAAGTAGGGACAGGGTGGAGGCAGCCCCAGCATTTT
.	TRBV28	.	TRBJ1-1	12	CASSSSTDEAFF	TGTGCCAGCAGTTCCTCGACAGATGAAGCTTTCTTT
.	TRBV28	.	TRBJ1-1	14	CASSLVGGNTEAFF	TGTGCCAGCAGTTTGGTGGGGGGAAACACTGAAGCTTTCTTT
TRBD2	TRBV14	.	TRBJ2-5	15	CASSARTSVRETQYF	TGTGCCAGCAGCGCCCGGACTAGCGTGCGAGAGACCCAGTACTTC
.	TRBV21-1	.	TRBJ1-1	12	CASSTLTGRAFF	TGTGCCAGCAGCACCTTGACAGGGAGAGCTTTCTTT
.	TRBV18	.	TRBJ1-1	12	CASSPQRTEAFF	TGTGCCAGCTCACCCCAGCGGACTGAAGCTTTCTTT
.	TRBV10-2	.	TRBJ1-3	14	CASSESSGGNTIYF	TGCGCCAGCAGTGAGTCGTCAGGTGGAAACACCATATATTTT
TRBD2	TRBV9	.	TRBJ2-3	17	CASSVPRERQSTDTQYF	TGTGCCAGCAGCGTACCGCGGGAGCGGCAAAGCACAGATACGCAGTATTTT
.	TRBV12-3/TRBV12-4	few	TRBJ2-1	13	CASGKNMWAEQFF	TGTGCCAGCGGTAAGAATATGTGGGCTGAGCAGTTCTTC
.	TRBV10-1	.	TRBJ2-3	13	CASSLTSTDTQYF	TGCGCCAGCAGCTTAACTAGCACAGATACGCAGTATTTT
.	TRBV6-6	.	TRBJ1-5	14	CASGRAQGSQPQHF	TGTGCCAGCGGAAGGGCGCAGGGGTCTCAGCCCCAGCATTTT
.	TRBV6-1	.	TRBJ1-2	13	CASSERSGLSYTF	TGTGCCAGCAGTGAACGAAGCGGCTTAAGCTACACCTTC
.	TRBV6-6	.	TRBJ1-2	12	CASSRADYGYTF	TGTGCCAGTTCGCGGGCAGACTATGGCTACACCTTC
TRBD1	TRBV7-9	few	TRBJ2-1	11	CASSWGQGGVF	TGTGCCAGCAGCTGGGGACAGGGAGGGGTCTTC
.	TRBV7-8	.	TRBJ2-3	14	CASSLADKRNTQYF	TGTGCCAGCAGCTTAGCGGATAAGCGGAATACGCAGTATTTT
.	TRBV18	.	TRBJ2-7	14	CASSPRGTLYEQYF	TGTGCCAGCTCCCCCAGGGGGACTCTCTACGAGCAGTACTTC
.	TRBV6-5	.	TRBJ2-7	15	CASRTGPSDYYEQYF	TGTGCCAGCAGGACGGGCCCTAGCGACTACTACGAGCAGTACTTC
.	TRBV15	.	TRBJ1-4	15	CATSRDKLQREKLFF	TGTGCCACCAGCAGAGATAAGTTGCAGCGGGAAAAACTGTTTTTT
TRBD1	TRBV7-8	few	TRBJ1-2	13	CASSEQGARGYTF	TGTGCCAGCAGCGAACAGGGGGCGCGTGGCTACACCTTC
TRBD1	TRBV24-1	.	TRBJ2-5	14	CATSPQQGVETQYF	TGTGCCACCAGTCCCCAACAGGGGGTTGAGACCCAGTACTTC
TRBD1	TRBV13	.	TRBJ1-1	16	CASSFRDRALNTEAFF	TGTGCCAGCAGCTTCCGGGACAGGGCTTTGAACACTGAAGCTTTCTTT
.	TRBV27	.	TRBJ1-1	16	CASSLSINWAGTEAFF	TGTGCCAGCAGTTTATCGATCAACTGGGCGGGCACTGAAGCTTTCTTT
TRBD1	TRBV6-5	.	TRBJ2-4	14	CASGQGDLKNIQYF	TGTGCCAGCGGACAGGGGGATCTTAAAAACATTCAGTACTTC